This TCR beta chain stems from a study of blood T cell repertoires in COVID-19. Study information: Specimens from acute and convalescent COVID-19 originated in the United States, Italy and Spain. Sources were T cells, B-cell-depleted T cells, or PBMCs; the material itself was cDNA or gDNA.

How the authors handled the data: Estimation of nucleated cell counts relied on the amplification of reference gene primers. Profiling relied on immunoSEQ multiplex PCR, and the TCRdb table lists in-frame clones only, not all of them. The V and J calls and clone size come from that table; D and trimming were worked out from the DNA. The table lists under 200,000 clones, around four fifths of them singletons. There are 16 residues in the CDR3. Looked up from germline, CDR1 is LNHDA and CDR2 is SQIVND (reference sequence). The V gene lost 6 bases and the J gene lost 4 bases, with 21 bases spanning the gap.

This sequence was found in a woman aged 70-85 years who had recovered from COVID-19. Sequenced: peripheral blood. The chain couples TRBV19 to TRBJ1-2; D ambiguous. The CDR3 here is CASSRPRGPWGYGYTF. CDR3 bases: TGTGCCAGTAGCAGGCCCCGCGGGCCATGGGGCTATGGCTACACCTTC.